This TCR beta chain was sequenced in a study of T cell responses to AZD1222 COVID-19 vaccine. Repertoires were generated with immunoSEQ multiplex PCR, while TCRdb's copy carries only in-frame clones and drops some. Of tens of thousands of clones listed, roughly 85% are singletons. The CDR3 length is 12 residues. V shed 8 bases and J shed 1 base, with 12 bases lying between them. Germline CDR1 and CDR2: SQVTM and ANQGSEA. This receptor was obtained from an adult who received the AZD1222 COVID-19 vaccine. The chain links TRBV29-1 to TRBJ2-7, with TRBD1 as a possible D gene (7 bases). The specimen was peripheral blood, collected 28 days after the second AZD1222 dose. DNA of the CDR3: TGCAGCTACGCGGGACAGTCCTACGAGCAGTACTTC. Protein product: CSYAGQSYEQYF.